The source of this T cell receptor beta chain is a study of Tregs in tolerant kidney transplant recipients. This CDR3 is 16 amino acids long. V trimming: 4 bases; J trimming: 1 base; junction bases outside the gene matches: 10. In germline, CDR1 is SGHRS, CDR2 YFSETQ. Related graft donors supplied nonmyeloablative bone marrow transplants, and mixed chimerism was transient. Thawed PBMCs were FACS-sorted into unstimulated CD4+CD25+CD127- regulatory T cells, CD4+CD25- non-regulatory cells, CD4 and CD8 cells. The data were produced by immunoSEQ multiplex PCR, yet TCRdb's version contains in-frame clones alone and is incomplete. The specimen's table records about 10,000 clones. Notes on this clone: The read stops 3 residues short of the end of the CDR3; the missing end is completed from the germline J gene.

The source material was CD8+ T cells from blood (PBMCs), sampled 24 months after the transplant. The V gene is TRBV5-1, the J gene TRBJ1-1, with 7 bases fitting TRBD1. The sequence derives from a human patient who received a combined kidney and bone marrow transplant. A share of the T cells may be of graft donor origin. CDR3 DNA, as far as it was read: TGCGCCAGCAGCGCGGAGGGGGCGCCGACGAACACTGAA. Protein product: CASSAEGAPTNTE. The complete CDR3 protein is CASSAEGAPTNTEAFF.